The 32 T cell receptor beta chains below were found in one sample sequenced in a study of beta chain features in type 1 diabetes. Study findings and constraints: For Type 1 diabetes patients, all four CD4+ subsets carried TCRB CDR3s that were moderately but significantly shorter.

These receptors' antigens are unknown. As every portion of the isolated RNA was reverse transcribed, the sequencing read expressed TCRB transcripts. Measured with immunoSEQ multiplex PCR; TCRdb has only the in-frame clones, and not every one. The data hold under 300,000 clones, with roughly 14% observed a single time. The specimen was naive CD4+ T cells from blood. These receptor sequences come from a man aged 25 to 40 with type 1 diabetes.

This clone was seen a few times. This chain connects TRBV6-1 to TRBJ2-1; weak D call: TRBD1 (6 bases). This CDR3 has 13 residues. Germline V lookup: CDR1 MNHNS, CDR2 SASEGT. Trimming shortened V by 4 bases and J by 12 bases, and 16 bases separated the two germline ends. In DNA, the CDR3 is TGTGCCAGCAGTGGCTACGGGACAAGGGGGCAGTTCTTC. It specifies CASSGYGTRGQFF.

This chain links TRBV11-2 with TRBJ2-5, with D unclear. Germline CDR1 is SGHAT and CDR2 is FQNNGV. The CDR3 covers 11 residues. Trimming stripped 3 bases from V and 5 bases from J, with 4 bases between. CDR3 amino acids: CASSFSETQYF. CDR3 DNA sequence: TGTGCCAGCAGCTTTTCTGAGACCCAGTACTTC.

This clone has more than one count but fewer than ten. This chain links TRBV30 with TRBJ1-5; no definite D call. The V end lost 3 bases, the J end lost 2 bases, and 8 bases lay between the germline ends. The germline gives CDR1 GTSNPN, CDR2 SVGIG (reference sequence). The CDR3 is 13 amino acids. CDR3 residues: CAWRGEGNQPQHF. The DNA for the CDR3 is TGTGCCTGGAGAGGAGAAGGCAATCAGCCCCAGCATTTT.

V is TRBV2 and J is TRBJ2-7; 9 bases are a match to TRBD1. J lost 5 bases, V lost 6 bases, and 2 bases had no gene match. The germline gives CDR1 SNHLY, CDR2 FYNNEI. This CDR3 is built from 12 residues. DNA for the CDR3: TGTGCCAGCAGGGACAGGGGTCACGAGCAGTACTTC. As protein: CASRDRGHEQYF.

V and J are TRBV11-2 and TRBJ2-5; 8 bases are shared with TRBD2. CDR3 length equals 15 residues. V shed 4 bases and J 2 bases; nucleotides not matched to a gene: 6. Germline V gene lookup returns CDR1 SGHAT and CDR2 FQNNGV. CDR3 DNA: TGTGCCAGCAGCTCGGGGACTAGACAACAAGAGACCCAGTACTTC. As protein: CASSSGTRQQETQYF.

This clone has a single count. The rearrangement links TRBV30 to TRBJ2-2; the match to TRBD1 covers 12 bases. The CDR3 contains 15 residues. J was trimmed by 6 bases and V by 2 bases; bases with no gene match: 4. CDR1 and CDR2 (germline): GTSNPN, SVGIG (reference sequence). CDR3 sequence: CAWSHRDRGPGELFF. CDR3 bases: TGTGCCTGGAGTCACCGGGACAGGGGGCCCGGGGAGCTGTTTTTT.

There are a few counts of this clone. The chain combines TRBV9 with TRBJ2-3; 10 bases are a match to TRBD2. The CDR3 covers 16 residues. The germline CDR1 and CDR2 sequences are SGDLS and YYNGEE. V lost 3 bases to trimming and J lost 1 base; unmatched junction nucleotides: 5. CDR3 sequence: CASSDGTSDGTDTQYF. The CDR3 region has the DNA TGTGCCAGCAGCGATGGGACTAGCGATGGCACAGATACGCAGTATTTT.

This clone was seen only a few times. This sequence joins TRBV30 and TRBJ2-7; 9 bases are shared with TRBD1. The V segment lost 5 bases and the J segment 4 bases; nucleotides outside the gene matches: 6. The CDR3 extends over 13 amino acids. Germline V gives CDR1 GTSNPN, CDR2 SVGIG (reference sequence). CDR3 nucleotides: TGTGCCTGGTCCGGGACAGGGCAATACGAGCAGTACTTC. This translates into CAWSGTGQYEQYF.

This chain connects TRBV21-1 to TRBJ2-7; the table's D call, TRBD1, was not checked against the DNA. TRBV21-1 is given as a pseudogene. This CDR3 comprises 12 residues. The CDR3 bases are TGTGCCAGCTATGACAGGGCCTACGAGCAGTACTTC. This gives the protein CASYDRAYEQYF.

The rearrangement uses TRBV2 and TRBJ2-7, with TRBD1 matching over 11 bases. This CDR3 has 13 residues. After removal of 6 bases from V and 3 bases from J, the junction contained 1 base not matched to a gene. The germline gives CDR1 SNHLY, CDR2 FYNNEI. CDR3 residues: CASRGTGGYEQYF. CDR3 nucleotide sequence: TGTGCCAGCAGGGGGACAGGGGGCTACGAGCAGTACTTC. The full variable domain, its missing parts supplied by reference TRBV2 and TRBJ2-7, is EPEVTQTPSHQVTQMGQEVILRCVPISNHLYFYWYRQILGQKVEFLVSFYNNEISEKSEIFDDQFSVERPDGSNFTLKIRSTKLEDSAMYFCASRGTGGYEQYFGPGTRLTVT.

This sequence joins TRBV2 and TRBJ2-2; 12 bases match TRBD2. Germline V CDR1 and CDR2: SNHLY, FYNNEI. The CDR3 runs 15 residues. The V gene end was trimmed by 6 bases and the J gene end by 3 bases; junction bases not matched to a gene: 2. This CDR3 reads CASSPSGGDTGELFF. The DNA of the CDR3 is TGTGCCAGCAGCCCTAGCGGGGGGGACACCGGGGAGCTGTTTTTT.

This clone was recorded a few times. The chain has TRBV5-1 and TRBJ2-1; 11 bases are shared with TRBD2. CDR1 SGHRS and CDR2 YFSETQ come from the germline V gene. The CDR3 runs 14 residues. J lost 8 bases, V lost 2 bases, and 3 bases had no gene match. The CDR3 loop is CASSFSGGADEQFF. The CDR3 coding sequence is TGCGCCAGCAGCTTTAGCGGGGGGGCCGATGAGCAGTTCTTC.

This chain joins TRBV19 and TRBJ2-7, with 7 bases that match TRBD1. The CDR3 covers 13 residues. Trimming at V came to 6 bases and at J to 3 bases, leaving 5 bases not matched to a gene. CDR1 and CDR2 from the germline V gene are LNHDA and SQIVND (reference sequence). CDR3 DNA: TGTGCCAGTAGGGGGACAGTCTTCTACGAGCAGTACTTC. It is translated as CASRGTVFYEQYF.

V gene TRBV5-6 combines with J gene TRBJ1-2; D is ambiguous. Germline V gene data show CDR1 as SGHDT and CDR2 as YYEEEE. V was pared by 4 bases and J by 4 bases, with 11 bases between. This CDR3 comprises 13 residues. CDR3: CASSPQRAYGYTF. The CDR3 DNA reads as TGTGCCAGCAGCCCGCAGAGGGCCTATGGCTACACCTTC. Full variable domain (outside the CDR3, taken from reference TRBV5-6 and TRBJ1-2): DAGVTQSPTHLIKTRGQQVTLRCSPKSGHDTVSWYQQALGQGPQFIFQYYEEEERQRGNFPDRFSGHQFPNYSSELNVNALLLGDSALYLCASSPQRAYGYTFGSGTRLTVV.

This chain links TRBV6-6 with TRBJ1-3; D is ambiguous. The CDR3 extends over 14 amino acids. CDR1 is MNHNY, CDR2 SVGAGI, per germline (reference sequence). V lost 7 bases and J 0 bases, leaving 10 bases between the germline ends. CDR3 sequence (DNA): TGTGCCAGCACCCTCGTTCCCTCTGGAAACACCATATATTTT. It encodes CASTLVPSGNTIYF.

The chain employs TRBV2 and TRBJ2-2; D uncertain. Germline V gene lookup returns CDR1 SNHLY and CDR2 FYNNEI. This CDR3 is 12 amino acids long. Trimming removed 2 bases at V and 5 bases at J, with 3 bases between. The CDR3 DNA follows: TGTGCCAGCAGTGAACAAACCGGGGAGCTGTTTTTT. It is translated as CASSEQTGELFF.

This clone was seen a handful of times. V usage is TRBV4-1 and J usage is TRBJ1-1, with D possibly being TRBD1 (5 bases). The germline CDR1 and CDR2 sequences are MGHRA and YSYEKL. This CDR3 contains 14 residues. The V end lost 4 bases, the J end lost 4 bases, and 13 bases lay between the germline ends. The CDR3 bases are TGCGCCAGCAGCCCTCCAGGGTACGGCACTGAAGCTTTCTTT. Its translation: CASSPPGYGTEAFF.

The chain recombines TRBV7-9 with TRBJ2-5; D perhaps matches TRBD2 (5 bases). The J call is uncertain, as TRBJ2-7 better fits the DNA end. The germline V gene encodes CDR1 SEHNR and CDR2 FQNEAQ (reference sequence). The CDR3 contains 13 residues. The CDR3 spells CASSLAGVDEQYF. The CDR3 nucleotides read TGTGCCAGCAGCTTAGCGGGAGTAGACGAGCAGTACTTC.

The chain couples TRBV5-1 to TRBJ2-2; TRBD1 matches at 7 bases. The CDR3 runs 15 residues. The junction had 4 bases not matched to a gene; V was cut back by 2 bases and J by 3 bases. The germline V gene encodes CDR1 SGHRS and CDR2 YFSETQ. CDR3 loop: CASSFRDRDTGELFF. CDR3 coding DNA: TGCGCCAGCAGCTTTCGAGACAGGGACACCGGGGAGCTGTTTTTT.

In this sample, this clone turned up a few times. The chain couples TRBV29-1 to TRBJ2-2; TRBD1 is a possible D gene (6 bases). Germline V gene sequence: CDR1 SQVTM, CDR2 ANQGSEA. V was pared by 7 bases and J by 4 bases, with 16 bases between. The CDR3 sequence is 14 residues long. The CDR3 protein is CSAAKGVLTGELFF. CDR3 coding DNA: TGCAGCGCCGCGAAGGGGGTCCTCACCGGGGAGCTGTTTTTT.

This clone turned up a few times. The rearrangement joins TRBV11-3 to TRBJ1-2; 9 nucleotides line up with TRBD1. Losses at the gene ends were 0 bases for V and 6 bases for J; bases not matched to a gene: 2. Germline V lookup: CDR1 SGHNT, CDR2 YENEEA. This CDR3 is built from 14 residues. The CDR3 bases are TGTGCCAGCAGCTTAGAGACAGGGGGAGATGGCTACACCTTC. Translating gives CASSLETGGDGYTF.

The CDR3 sequence is CASSPPSGYDTGELFF. DNA for the CDR3: TGTGCCAGTAGTCCCCCTAGCGGGTATGACACCGGGGAGCTGTTTTTT. The rearrangement links TRBV19 to TRBJ2-2; 8 bases agree with TRBD2. V lost 5 bases to trimming and J lost 3 bases; unmatched junction nucleotides: 8. Germline V gives CDR1 LNHDA, CDR2 SQIVND (reference sequence). This CDR3 has 16 residues.

There are a few counts of this clone. This rearrangement joins TRBV19 to TRBJ2-7, with 8 nucleotides matching TRBD1. The CDR3 consists of 15 residues. The germline V gene encodes CDR1 LNHDA and CDR2 SQIVND (reference sequence). V lost 4 bases, J lost 6 bases, and 11 bases stayed unmatched. The CDR3 nucleotides are TGTGCCAGTAGTACCGGGACAGGACGATCTGTCGAGCAGTACTTC. Translating it yields CASSTGTGRSVEQYF.

The J gene is TRBJ1-1, the V gene TRBV30; D ambiguous. Per germline, CDR1 GTSNPN and CDR2 SVGIG (reference sequence). The CDR3 is 14 amino acids. Between the trimmed V and J ends, which lost 0 bases and 3 bases, there was a span of 11 bases. DNA for the CDR3: TGTGCCTGGAGTGTAAGGCAGGTATACACTGAAGCTTTCTTT. Protein: CAWSVRQVYTEAFF.

This sequence joins TRBV6-5 and TRBJ2-1; no firm D call. Germline V gives CDR1 MNHEY, CDR2 SVGAGI. The germline V and J ends were trimmed by 9 bases and 8 bases, with 8 bases remaining between them. This CDR3 spans 10 amino acids. In DNA, the CDR3 is TGTGCCAGTGGGCAGTATGAGCAGTTCTTC. Translation gives CASGQYEQFF.

The V call is TRBV5-4, the J call TRBJ2-7; tentatively, D is TRBD1 (6 bases). V dropped 4 bases and J dropped 3 bases, with 14 bases sitting between them. Germline values: CDR1 SGHNT, CDR2 YYREEE (reference sequence). This CDR3 has 14 amino acids. The CDR3 DNA sequence: TGTGCCAGCAGCCGAGGGGGTAATGTCTACGAGCAGTACTTC. Protein sequence: CASSRGGNVYEQYF.

The rearrangement uses TRBV5-4 and TRBJ2-1; possibly TRBD2 for D (5 bases). The length of the CDR3 is 14 residues. Germline V gives CDR1 SGHNT, CDR2 YYREEE (reference sequence). V lost 6 bases to trimming and J lost 5 bases, with 15 bases between them. CDR3 protein: CASTPFGNHNEQFF. For the CDR3, the DNA is TGTGCCAGCACCCCATTCGGGAACCACAATGAGCAGTTCTTC.

This sequence joins TRBV9 and TRBJ2-2, with D possibly TRBD2 on 5 matching bases. The V gene lost 7 bases and the J gene lost 1 base, with 14 bases spanning the gap. This CDR3 spans 15 amino acids. Per germline, CDR1 SGDLS and CDR2 YYNGEE. The CDR3 protein is CASSLGGGNTGELFF. CDR3 nucleotide sequence: TGTGCCAGCTCCCTAGGAGGAGGGAACACCGGGGAGCTGTTTTTT.

This clone turned up a few times. The rearrangement uses TRBV19 and TRBJ2-1, with TRBD1 as a possible D gene (6 bases). The ends were cut back, 6 bases at V and 3 bases at J, with 15 bases in the middle. The CDR3 is 15 residues long. CDR1 and CDR2 from the germline V gene are LNHDA and SQIVND (reference sequence). The CDR3 loop reads CASSTGQHNYNEQFF. In DNA form, the CDR3 reads TGTGCCAGTAGCACCGGACAGCATAACTACAATGAGCAGTTCTTC.

This clone was detected a few times. The J gene is TRBJ2-7, the V gene TRBV2; no definite D call. This CDR3 comprises 11 residues. Germline CDR1 and CDR2: SNHLY and FYNNEI. Trimming cost V 8 bases and J 6 bases, with 11 bases left between them. The CDR3 nucleotides read TGTGCCAGCCGCGTGTATAGCGAGCAGTACTTC. Its translation: CASRVYSEQYF.

The gene calls are TRBV29-1 and TRBJ2-3; tentative D call: TRBD2 (6 bases). Trimming cost V 4 bases and J 0 bases, with 11 bases left between them. Germline assignment: CDR1 SQVTM and CDR2 ANQGSEA. CDR3 length: 14 amino acids. The CDR3 is CSVGRGISTDTQYF. The CDR3 nucleotides are TGCAGCGTTGGACGGGGGATTAGCACAGATACGCAGTATTTT.

The chain joins TRBV4-1 to TRBJ1-2, with 7 nucleotides matching TRBD1. The CDR3 extends over 18 amino acids. Germline V lookup: CDR1 MGHRA, CDR2 YSYEKL. J was trimmed by 7 bases and V by 0 bases; bases with no gene match: 17. Written as DNA, the CDR3 is TGCGCCAGCAGCCAAGATAGCGGCATTGGTGAGACAGGGATTGGCTACACCTTC. It is translated as CASSQDSGIGETGIGYTF.